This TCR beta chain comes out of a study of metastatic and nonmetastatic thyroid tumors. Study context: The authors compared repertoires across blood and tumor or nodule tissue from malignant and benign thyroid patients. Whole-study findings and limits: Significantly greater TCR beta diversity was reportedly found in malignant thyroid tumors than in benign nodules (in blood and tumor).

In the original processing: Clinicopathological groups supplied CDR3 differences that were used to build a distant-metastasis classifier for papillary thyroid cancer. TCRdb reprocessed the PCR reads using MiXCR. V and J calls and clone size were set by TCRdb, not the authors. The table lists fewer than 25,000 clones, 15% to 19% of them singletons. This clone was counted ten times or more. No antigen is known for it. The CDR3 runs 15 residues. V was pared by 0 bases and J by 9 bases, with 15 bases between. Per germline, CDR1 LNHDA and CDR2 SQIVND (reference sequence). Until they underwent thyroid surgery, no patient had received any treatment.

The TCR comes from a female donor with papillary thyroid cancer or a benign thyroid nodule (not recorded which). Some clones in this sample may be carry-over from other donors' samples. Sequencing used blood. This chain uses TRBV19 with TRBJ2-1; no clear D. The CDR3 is CASSIDRRLPREQFF. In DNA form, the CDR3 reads TGTGCCAGTAGTATAGATCGAAGACTGCCGCGTGAGCAGTTCTTC. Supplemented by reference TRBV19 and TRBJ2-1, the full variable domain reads DGGITQSPKYLFRKEGQNVTLSCEQNLNHDAMYWYRQDPGQGLRLIYYSQIVNDFQKGDIAEGYSVSREKKESFPLTVTSAQKNPTAFYLCASSIDRRLPREQFFGPGTRLTVL.